This T cell receptor (beta chain) was sequenced for a study of cytomegalovirus exposure and HLA in healthy donors. With 60 Vbeta and 13 Jbeta primers, the PCR was carried out. The assay was immunoSEQ multiplex PCR, and TCRdb's table has in-frame clones only and misses some. The repertoire table contains 30,000 to 35,000 clones. To note about this clone: What it binds is unknown.

The germline CDR1 and CDR2 sequences are GTSNPN and SVGIG (reference sequence). V trimming: 0 bases; J trimming: 10 bases; junction bases outside the gene matches: 6. The CDR3 length is 12 residues. Study conclusions and caveats: Because they were indistinguishable, some V segments, including TRBV6-2 and TRBV6-3, were excluded. With high specificity and sensitivity, the classifier reportedly diagnosed cytomegalovirus status. Other equally common chains were less clonally expanded than HLA-associated TCR beta chains, a later analysis showed.

V is TRBV30 and J is TRBJ2-7; TRBD1 matches at 7 bases. The origin of this receptor is a woman in her thirties or forties in good health and CMV-seropositive. The source material was PBMCs. The CDR3 DNA follows: TGTGCCTGGAGTGTGGCAGGGGGTCTTCAGTACTTC. The encoded protein is CAWSVAGGLQYF. The complete variable domain, with remaining parts taken from reference TRBV30 and TRBJ2-7, reads SQTIHQWPATLVQPVGSPLSLECTVEGTSNPNLYWYRQAAGRGLQLLFYSVGIGQISSEVPQNLSASRPQDRQFILSSKKLLLSDSGFYLCAWSVAGGLQYFGPGTRLTVT.